This T cell receptor beta chain was captured in a study of blood T cell repertoires in COVID-19. About the study: Acute and convalescent COVID-19 samples came from the United States, Italy and Spain. The cDNA or gDNA used as material had been derived from T cells, B-cell-depleted T cells, or PBMCs.

The CDR3 is 15 amino acids. V shed 5 bases and J 3 bases; nucleotides not matched to a gene: 8. Germline V CDR1 and CDR2: SGHVS, FQNEAQ. Original data processing: How many nucleated cells were present was estimated from reference gene primer amplification. Sequencing was performed with immunoSEQ multiplex PCR; in TCRdb, only in-frame clones are kept and a portion is missing. The V and J calls and clone size were taken over from that table, and D and trimming were inferred from the DNA. The sample gives roughly 120,000 clones, less than 85% of which show up once; around 2% is in the top ten. This clonotype originated in a man between 25 and 39 years old with acute or convalescent COVID-19. The sample consisted of peripheral blood. This chain links TRBV7-8 with TRBJ1-2, with 8 bases lining up with TRBD1. In nucleotides, the CDR3 is TGTGCCAGCAGCCAAGGGGGACAGGACCACTATGGCTACACCTTC. Translation gives CASSQGGQDHYGYTF.